These T cell receptor beta chains were read from a single sample in a study of T cell repertoires in ileal Crohn's disease. The method was immunoSEQ multiplex PCR; TCRdb's version includes in-frame clones alone and lacks a portion of them. The sample gives under 5,000 clones, 65% to 70% of which show up once; around 16% is in the top ten. Sequenced sample: ileal tissue. The receptors were gathered from an adult with Crohn's disease. CDR3s include the opening cysteine and the closing phenylalanine or tryptophan. A D gene is named only where the DNA matches it firmly. Clone size is not always given. Where it is, it says once, few, many or a class for expanded clones.

V gene: TRBV7-2; CDR3 length: 16; clone size: .; D gene: TRBD1; J gene: TRBJ2-7; CDR3 protein: CASSLAGTGVAYEQYF; CDR3 DNA: TGTGCCAGCAGCCTTGCCGGGACAGGGGTGGCCTACGAGCAGTACTTC
V gene: TRBV2; CDR3 length: 18; clone size: .; D gene: TRBD2; J gene: TRBJ2-1; CDR3 protein: CASSEAAGTSSSYNEQFF; CDR3 DNA: TGTGCCAGCAGTGAAGCCGCCGGGACTAGTAGCTCCTACAATGAGCAGTTCTTC
V gene: TRBV4-3; CDR3 length: 15; clone size: .; D gene: TRBD1; J gene: TRBJ2-7; CDR3 protein: CASSQEHRGREEQYF; CDR3 DNA: TGCGCCAGCAGCCAAGAACACAGGGGGCGGGAGGAGCAGTACTTC
V gene: TRBV7-9; CDR3 length: 14; clone size: .; D gene: .; J gene: TRBJ1-3; CDR3 protein: CASSFWTPENTIYF; CDR3 DNA: TGTGCCAGCAGCTTTTGGACTCCCGAGAACACCATATATTTT
V gene: TRBV1; CDR3 length: 14; clone size: few; D gene: .; J gene: TRBJ1-1; CDR3 protein: CTSLVERLNTEAFF; CDR3 DNA: TGCACCAGCCTAGTAGAGCGCTTGAACACTGAAGCTTTCTTT
V gene: TRBV7-9; CDR3 length: 15; clone size: .; D gene: .; J gene: TRBJ1-1; CDR3 protein: CASSSGDYMNTEAFF; CDR3 DNA: TGTGCCAGCAGTTCAGGGGATTACATGAACACTGAAGCTTTCTTT
V gene: TRBV9; CDR3 length: 12; clone size: once; D gene: .; J gene: TRBJ2-2; CDR3 protein: CASSFQGGELFF; CDR3 DNA: TGTGCCAGCAGCTTTCAGGGAGGGGAGCTGTTTTTT
V gene: TRBV6-5; CDR3 length: 15; clone size: .; D gene: TRBD1; J gene: TRBJ1-2; CDR3 protein: CASSYGQGALRGYTF; CDR3 DNA: TGTGCCAGCAGTTATGGACAGGGGGCGCTTCGTGGCTACACCTTC
V gene: TRBV10-3; CDR3 length: 15; clone size: .; D gene: TRBD1; J gene: TRBJ1-1; CDR3 protein: CAISEGQVSNTEAFF; CDR3 DNA: TGTGCCATCAGTGAGGGACAGGTATCGAACACTGAAGCTTTCTTT
V gene: TRBV27; CDR3 length: 13; clone size: once; D gene: TRBD2; J gene: TRBJ2-5; CDR3 protein: CASSLRAGETQYF; CDR3 DNA: TGTGCCAGCAGTTTAAGAGCGGGGGAGACCCAGTACTTC
V gene: TRBV7-9; CDR3 length: 12; clone size: .; D gene: .; J gene: TRBJ2-7; CDR3 protein: CASSSQGYEQYF; CDR3 DNA: TGTGCCAGCAGTTCTCAGGGTTACGAGCAGTACTTC
V gene: TRBV27; CDR3 length: 14; clone size: .; D gene: TRBD1; J gene: TRBJ2-1; CDR3 protein: CASSLGQGIGEQFF; CDR3 DNA: TGTGCCAGCAGCCTCGGACAGGGGATCGGTGAGCAGTTCTTC
V gene: TRBV11-2; CDR3 length: 16; clone size: .; D gene: TRBD1; J gene: TRBJ1-1; CDR3 protein: CASSLWGQGGLTEAFF; CDR3 DNA: TGTGCCAGCAGCTTATGGGGACAGGGGGGATTGACTGAAGCTTTCTTT
V gene: TRBV5-1; CDR3 length: 14; clone size: once; D gene: TRBD1; J gene: TRBJ1-6; CDR3 protein: CASSGGTGLSPLHF; CDR3 DNA: TGCGCCAGCAGCGGTGGGACAGGGCTTTCACCCCTCCACTTT
V gene: TRBV7-2; CDR3 length: 14; clone size: .; D gene: TRBD2; J gene: TRBJ2-7; CDR3 protein: CASSLTSGGAEQYF; CDR3 DNA: TGTGCCAGCAGCTTGACTAGCGGGGGGGCCGAGCAGTACTTC
V gene: TRBV4-2; CDR3 length: 15; clone size: .; D gene: .; J gene: TRBJ2-3; CDR3 protein: CASSHQATSTDTQYF; CDR3 DNA: TGTGCCAGCAGCCATCAAGCTACTAGCACAGATACGCAGTATTTT
V gene: TRBV29-1; CDR3 length: 16; clone size: medium-sized; D gene: TRBD1; J gene: TRBJ1-6; CDR3 protein: CSAERTGRYYNSPLHF; CDR3 DNA: TGCAGCGCTGAACGGACAGGCCGATACTATAATTCACCCCTCCACTTT
V gene: TRBV27; CDR3 length: 14; clone size: .; D gene: TRBD1; J gene: TRBJ1-2; CDR3 protein: CASKPPTGNYGYTF; CDR3 DNA: TGTGCCAGCAAACCCCCGACAGGGAACTATGGCTACACCTTC
V gene: TRBV27; CDR3 length: 15; clone size: few; D gene: TRBD1; J gene: TRBJ1-4; CDR3 protein: CASMATGVVREKLFF; CDR3 DNA: TGTGCCAGCATGGCGACAGGGGTGGTGCGGGAAAAACTGTTTTTT
V gene: TRBV30; CDR3 length: 13; clone size: .; D gene: .; J gene: TRBJ1-5; CDR3 protein: CAWSVAGNQPQHF; CDR3 DNA: TGTGCCTGGAGTGTAGCCGGGAACCAGCCCCAGCATTTT
V gene: TRBV2; CDR3 length: 14; clone size: .; D gene: TRBD1; J gene: TRBJ1-4; CDR3 protein: CASIGVGQLEKLFF; CDR3 DNA: TGTGCCAGCATAGGAGTGGGACAGCTTGAAAAACTGTTTTTT
V gene: TRBV9; CDR3 length: 15; clone size: few; D gene: TRBD2; J gene: TRBJ2-2; CDR3 protein: CASSPAGGGTGELFF; CDR3 DNA: TGTGCCAGCAGCCCAGCGGGAGGGGGCACCGGGGAGCTGTTTTTT
V gene: TRBV19; CDR3 length: 14; clone size: once; D gene: TRBD2; J gene: TRBJ2-1; CDR3 protein: CASSPGTSGNEQFF; CDR3 DNA: TGTGCCAGTAGTCCAGGGACTAGCGGTAATGAGCAGTTCTTC
V gene: TRBV30; CDR3 length: 16; clone size: .; D gene: .; J gene: TRBJ2-3; CDR3 protein: CACKPASEMAAGTQYF; CDR3 DNA: TGTGCCTGTAAGCCCGCGAGCGAAATGGCGGCGGGTACGCAGTATTTT
V gene: TRBV5-6; CDR3 length: 13; clone size: few; D gene: TRBD1; J gene: TRBJ2-5; CDR3 protein: CASSRWTGETQYF; CDR3 DNA: TGTGCCAGCAGCCGATGGACAGGGGAGACCCAGTACTTC
V gene: TRBV10-3; CDR3 length: 15; clone size: .; D gene: TRBD1; J gene: TRBJ2-3; CDR3 protein: CAISDSGTGADTQYF; CDR3 DNA: TGTGCCATCAGTGATTCCGGGACAGGGGCAGATACGCAGTATTTT
V gene: TRBV7-2; CDR3 length: 16; clone size: .; D gene: .; J gene: TRBJ1-5; CDR3 protein: CASSLRGGLTNQPQHF; CDR3 DNA: TGTGCCAGCAGCTTACGGGGGGGCCTTACCAATCAGCCCCAGCATTTT
V gene: TRBV5-6; CDR3 length: 16; clone size: .; D gene: TRBD1; J gene: TRBJ2-7; CDR3 protein: CASSLCPGTGGCEQYF; CDR3 DNA: TGTGCCAGCAGCCTCTGTCCCGGGACAGGGGGCTGCGAGCAGTACTTC